This TCR beta chain appears in the sequencing data of a study of T cell responses to AZD1222 COVID-19 vaccine. Only in-frame clones appear in the TCRdb table, and some are missing; sequencing was by immunoSEQ multiplex PCR. The sample lists tens of thousands of clones, about 83% seen once, with around 10% in the top ten. The specimen comprised peripheral blood, sampled 28 days after the second AZD1222 dose. The sequence was obtained from an adult who received the AZD1222 COVID-19 vaccine.

The CDR3: CASSLTTAEQYF. The CDR3 DNA reads as TGTGCCAGCAGTTTAACGACAGCCGAGCAGTACTTC. The V gene is TRBV12-3 or TRBV12-4, the J gene TRBJ2-7, with a possible D match to TRBD1 (5 bases). The V end was cut by 2 bases, the J end by 6 bases, with 8 bases between. The CDR3 consists of 12 residues.